The clone carrying this TCR beta chain was counted once. Antigen specificity is unknown. This record belongs to a study of cytomegalovirus exposure and HLA in healthy donors. 60 Vbeta and 13 Jbeta primers were used in PCR. Clones were sequenced by immunoSEQ multiplex PCR, and TCRdb holds only the in-frame ones, with some missing. The sample lists roughly 120,000 clones, 80% occurring once. Study-wide results and caveats: Excluded: some indistinguishable V segments such as TRBV6-2 and TRBV6-3. Likely technical artifact: a cluster of highly shared sequence variants. In a later analysis, the majority of CMV-associated beta chains seemingly showed HLA restriction. Reports described diagnosis of cytomegalovirus status by the classifier as highly specific and sensitive.

The germline CDR1 and CDR2 sequences are SGHRS and YFSETQ. V was cut by 2 bases and J by 2 bases, with 14 bases left in between. CDR3 length: 15 residues. The sequence was obtained from a man in his thirties or forties in good health and CMV-seronegative. The specimen was PBMCs. V is TRBV5-1 and J is TRBJ2-7, with D possibly being TRBD1 (6 bases). CDR3 nucleotide sequence: TGCGCCAGCAGCTTACAGGGTTATCCCGCCTACGAGCAGTACTTC. Protein: CASSLQGYPAYEQYF.